This is a list of T cell receptor beta chains from one sample in a study of human T cells and chemical hapten exposure. Using its own MiXCR run on the RACE reads, TCRdb lists one record per CDR3 protein. The repertoire holds nearly 350,000 distinct CDR3 sequences, with approximately 6.3% as singletons. Sequenced here: whole blood, sampled in connection with sensitization to the hapten diphenylcyclopropenone (DPC). These TCRs come from a woman aged 18-29 years with alopecia areata. Some clones in this sample may be carry-over from other donors' samples. Both conserved end residues are part of each CDR3. The D gene is left open where the match is weak. Clone size is stated in some rows and not others, as once, few, many or a class when expanded.

V: TRBV27; D: TRBD2; J: TRBJ2-5; size: -; length: 15; CDR3: CASRRLAGGEETQYF; DNA: TGTGCCAGCAGAAGACTAGCGGGGGGAGAAGAGACCCAGTACTTC
V: TRBV28; D: -; J: TRBJ1-2; size: few; length: 14; CDR3: CACLGGARERGYTF; DNA: TGTGCCTGCTTGGGCGGGGCGAGGGAGAGAGGCTACACCTTC
V: TRBV27; D: -; J: TRBJ2-7; size: few; length: 14; CDR3: CASSLGAPFYEQYF; DNA: TGTGCCAGCAGTTTAGGGGCGCCATTTTACGAGCAGTACTTC
V: TRBV5-1; D: TRBD1; J: TRBJ1-2; size: few; length: 14; CDR3: CASSLQDRGYGYTF; DNA: TGCGCCAGCAGCTTGCAAGACAGGGGTTATGGCTACACCTTC
V: TRBV27; D: TRBD1; J: TRBJ1-1; size: once; length: 14; CDR3: CASSAAGTGGEAFF; DNA: TGTGCCAGCAGTGCTGCCGGGACAGGGGGTGAAGCTTTCTTT
V: TRBV27; D: TRBD1; J: TRBJ2-7; size: many; length: 15; CDR3: CASSSRPTGTYEQYF; DNA: TGTGCCAGCAGTTCCCGCCCGACAGGGACCTACGAGCAGTACTTC
V: TRBV4-3; D: -; J: TRBJ2-2; size: many; length: 15; CDR3: CASSQEREVTGELFF; DNA: TGCGCCAGCAGCCAAGAAAGGGAGGTCACCGGGGAGCTGTTTTTT
V: TRBV28; D: -; J: TRBJ2-2; size: many; length: 11; CDR3: CASRDTGELFF; DNA: TGTGCCAGCAGAGACACCGGGGAGCTGTTTTTT
V: TRBV6-5; D: -; J: TRBJ1-1; size: few; length: 15; CDR3: CASSYSFARGTEAFF; DNA: TGTGCCAGCAGTTACTCGTTCGCCAGGGGCACTGAAGCTTTCTTT
V: TRBV4-2; D: TRBD2; J: TRBJ2-3; size: -; length: 15; CDR3: CASSQGLAGSDTQYF; DNA: TGTGCCAGCAGCCAAGGACTAGCGGGGTCAGATACGCAGTATTTT
V: TRBV7-2; D: -; J: TRBJ2-5; size: few; length: 15; CDR3: CASSLLLGEGWTQYF; DNA: TGTGCCAGCAGCTTATTGTTAGGCGAAGGGTGGACCCAGTACTTC
V: TRBV5-1; D: TRBD1; J: TRBJ2-7; size: few; length: 13; CDR3: CASSRQGNNEQYF; DNA: TGCGCCAGCAGCCGACAGGGGAATAACGAGCAGTACTTC
V: TRBV2; D: -; J: TRBJ2-3; size: -; length: 13; CDR3: CASSPEGTDTQYF; DNA: TGTGCCAGCAGTCCTGAGGGCACAGATACGCAGTATTTT
V: TRBV10-3; D: -; J: TRBJ2-7; size: -; length: 13; CDR3: CAISSGAGNEQYF; DNA: TGTGCCATCAGCTCAGGAGCAGGCAACGAGCAGTACTTC
V: TRBV7-9; D: -; J: TRBJ2-7; size: few; length: 14; CDR3: CASSLLQGNNEQYF; DNA: TGTGCCAGCAGCTTGCTGCAGGGAAATAACGAGCAGTACTTC
V: TRBV20-1; D: -; J: TRBJ1-1; size: few; length: 14; CDR3: CSARDFMGNTEAFF; DNA: TGCAGTGCTAGAGATTTCATGGGGAACACTGAAGCTTTCTTT
V: TRBV4-3; D: TRBD2; J: TRBJ2-1; size: many; length: 13; CDR3: CASSQEWAGEPFF; DNA: TGCGCCAGCAGCCAAGAATGGGCGGGAGAGCCGTTCTTC
V: TRBV7-2; D: TRBD1; J: TRBJ1-4; size: -; length: 15; CDR3: CASSLQQGGNEKLFF; DNA: TGTGCCAGCAGCCTCCAGCAGGGGGGAAACGAAAAACTGTTTTTT
V: TRBV5-8; D: TRBD2; J: TRBJ2-3; size: many; length: 17; CDR3: CASSLEVASGGSDTQYF; DNA: TGTGCCAGCAGCTTGGAGGTTGCTAGCGGGGGATCAGATACGCAGTATTTT
V: TRBV4-1; D: -; J: TRBJ2-3; size: few; length: 15; CDR3: CASSHLTASTDTQYF; DNA: TGCGCCAGCAGTCACCTGACAGCTAGCACAGATACGCAGTATTTT
V: TRBV9; D: -; J: TRBJ2-7; size: many; length: 15; CDR3: CASSVGSGTAYEQYF; DNA: TGTGCCAGCAGCGTAGGTAGCGGAACCGCCTACGAGCAGTACTTC
V: TRBV29-1; D: -; J: TRBJ1-1; size: many; length: 13; CDR3: CSVYRDPGTEAFF; DNA: TGCAGCGTTTACCGGGACCCCGGAACTGAAGCTTTCTTT
V: TRBV3-1; D: TRBD1; J: TRBJ2-1; size: many; length: 16; CDR3: CASSFRRDRGRNEQFF; DNA: TGTGCCAGCAGCTTTCGTCGGGACAGGGGAAGGAATGAGCAGTTCTTC
V: TRBV4-3; D: TRBD2; J: TRBJ2-4; size: many; length: 17; CDR3: CASSQEPSGGPAVIQYF; DNA: TGCGCCAGCAGCCAAGAACCGAGCGGGGGCCCCGCAGTCATTCAGTACTTC
V: TRBV6-2/TRBV6-3; D: -; J: TRBJ1-1; size: -; length: 13; CDR3: CASSHQMNTEAFF; DNA: TGTGCCAGCAGTCATCAGATGAACACTGAAGCTTTCTTT
V: TRBV6-2/TRBV6-3; D: -; J: TRBJ2-3; size: -; length: 17; CDR3: CASSYTAANLGTDTQYF; DNA: TGTGCCAGCAGTTACACGGCAGCAAACCTCGGCACAGATACGCAGTATTTT
V: TRBV7-2; D: -; J: TRBJ2-3; size: many; length: 15; CDR3: CASSFSGQGTDTQYF; DNA: TGTGCCAGCAGCTTTAGTGGGCAGGGCACAGATACGCAGTATTTT
V: TRBV24-1; D: -; J: TRBJ2-3; size: few; length: 14; CDR3: CATSRGESTDTQYF; DNA: TGTGCCACGTCCCGGGGAGAGAGCACAGATACGCAGTATTTT
V: TRBV5-4; D: TRBD2; J: TRBJ2-1; size: few; length: 15; CDR3: CASSFATSGSREQFF; DNA: TGTGCCAGCAGCTTCGCGACTAGCGGGAGCAGGGAGCAGTTCTTC
V: TRBV19; D: TRBD2; J: TRBJ2-3; size: few; length: 16; CDR3: CASTRYGTISTDTQYF; DNA: TGTGCCAGTACCAGATACGGGACTATTAGCACAGATACGCAGTATTTT
V: TRBV7-8; D: TRBD1; J: TRBJ2-7; size: many; length: 14; CDR3: CASSFLRDSYEQYF; DNA: TGTGCCAGCAGCTTCCTCCGGGACAGCTACGAGCAGTACTTC
V: TRBV7-7; D: -; J: TRBJ2-5; size: -; length: 15; CDR3: CASSQATSSGETQYF; DNA: TGTGCTAGCAGCCAAGCTACAAGTTCTGGAGAGACCCAGTACTTC
V: TRBV12-3/TRBV12-4; D: -; J: TRBJ1-5; size: -; length: 14; CDR3: CASSHGPLDQPQHF; DNA: TGTGCCAGCAGTCATGGGCCGTTGGATCAGCCCCAGCATTTT
V: TRBV4-3; D: -; J: TRBJ2-2; size: few; length: 16; CDR3: CASSRNLDWGGGELFF; DNA: TGCGCCAGCAGCCGAAACCTCGACTGGGGCGGGGGGGAGCTGTTTTTT
V: TRBV7-7; D: -; J: TRBJ2-3; size: many; length: 13; CDR3: CATGRPSTDTQYF; DNA: TGTGCTACCGGGCGACCTAGCACAGATACGCAGTATTTT
V: TRBV6-6; D: -; J: TRBJ1-4; size: -; length: 16; CDR3: CASSYLPGRVAEKLFF; DNA: TGTGCCAGCAGTTACCTTCCTGGCAGGGTTGCTGAAAAACTGTTTTTT
V: TRBV19; D: -; J: TRBJ2-1; size: -; length: 16; CDR3: CASSIGLRRAGNEQFF; DNA: TGTGCCAGTAGTATCGGCCTCCGTCGGGCTGGAAATGAGCAGTTCTTC
V: TRBV14; D: -; J: TRBJ1-2; size: -; length: 13; CDR3: CASSQSGGASYTF; DNA: TGTGCCAGCAGCCAAAGCGGGGGAGCAAGCTACACCTTC
V: TRBV7-2; D: -; J: TRBJ2-5; size: -; length: 15; CDR3: CASSLAGSGKETQYF; DNA: TGTGCCAGCAGCTTAGCCGGTTCAGGGAAAGAGACCCAGTACTTC
V: TRBV12-3/TRBV12-4; D: -; J: TRBJ1-2; size: few; length: 14; CDR3: CASSPRTGSYGYTF; DNA: TGTGCCAGCAGTCCCCGGACGGGATCCTATGGCTACACCTTC
V: TRBV3-1; D: -; J: TRBJ2-3; size: few; length: 15; CDR3: CASSQISWTTNTQYF; DNA: TGTGCCAGCAGCCAAATCTCTTGGACTACAAATACGCAGTATTTT
V: TRBV5-1; D: TRBD2; J: TRBJ2-1; size: few; length: 16; CDR3: CASSPAAARGGNEQFF; DNA: TGCGCCAGCAGCCCCGCTGCGGCGCGGGGGGGCAATGAGCAGTTCTTC
V: TRBV6-5; D: -; J: TRBJ1-2; size: -; length: 15; CDR3: CASSYGGGGNYGYTF; DNA: TGTGCCAGCAGTTACGGGGGGGGAGGTAACTATGGCTACACCTTC
V: TRBV6-4; D: TRBD1; J: TRBJ2-3; size: -; length: 15; CDR3: CASSDSDRGPDTQYF; DNA: TGTGCCAGCAGTGACTCTGACAGGGGACCAGATACGCAGTATTTT
V: TRBV29-1; D: TRBD2; J: TRBJ2-1; size: many; length: 14; CDR3: CSVDAGGAASEQFF; DNA: TGCAGCGTTGACGCGGGGGGCGCTGCATCCGAGCAGTTCTTC
V: TRBV12-3/TRBV12-4; D: TRBD2; J: TRBJ2-3; size: -; length: 15; CDR3: CASASTSGGGDTQYF; DNA: TGTGCCAGCGCAAGTACTAGCGGGGGGGGAGATACGCAGTATTTT
V: TRBV7-9; D: TRBD1; J: TRBJ1-6; size: few; length: 17; CDR3: CASSSQGASSYNSPLHF; DNA: TGTGCCAGCAGCTCGCAGGGGGCGAGCTCCTATAATTCACCCCTCCACTTT
V: TRBV6-5; D: TRBD1; J: TRBJ1-1; size: -; length: 12; CDR3: CASTTGGTEAFF; DNA: TGTGCCAGCACCACAGGGGGAACTGAAGCTTTCTTT
V: TRBV11-1; D: -; J: TRBJ2-7; size: few; length: 14; CDR3: CASSLSETPYEQYF; DNA: TGTGCCAGCAGCCTTTCGGAGACACCCTACGAGCAGTACTTC
V: TRBV24-1; D: -; J: TRBJ2-2; size: -; length: 12; CDR3: CATSDLSGELFF; DNA: TGTGCCACCAGTGATTTGTCCGGGGAGCTGTTTTTT
V: TRBV10-3; D: -; J: TRBJ2-7; size: few; length: 14; CDR3: CAISARGGAYEQYF; DNA: TGTGCCATCAGTGCCCGCGGTGGGGCCTACGAGCAGTACTTC
V: TRBV14; D: -; J: TRBJ1-2; size: few; length: 16; CDR3: CASSLGQTAPDYGYTF; DNA: TGTGCCAGCAGCCTGGGCCAAACGGCACCCGACTATGGCTACACCTTC
V: TRBV20-1; D: TRBD2; J: TRBJ2-3; size: many; length: 14; CDR3: CSASPAGASDTQYF; DNA: TGCAGTGCCTCCCCAGCGGGGGCGTCAGATACGCAGTATTTT
V: TRBV20-1; D: -; J: TRBJ1-2; size: few; length: 13; CDR3: CSAPGQGGYGYTF; DNA: TGCAGTGCCCCTGGCCAGGGTGGCTATGGCTACACCTTC